Listed below are T cell receptor beta chains from one sample, sequenced in a study of T cell changes during pregnancy in multiple sclerosis. The protocol was immunoSEQ multiplex PCR, while the TCRdb copy is restricted to in-frame clones and leaves out a portion. This sample has over 90,000 clones; more than 85% occur once, and the top ten carry around 0.93%. Specimen: peripheral blood, collected before pregnancy. Receptors originate from a female donor with multiple sclerosis, enrolled in a pregnancy study. The CDR3 runs from the conserved cysteine through the conserved F or W. A D gene is named only where the DNA matches it firmly. Some rows have no size entry. The others give once, few or many, or a class for an expanded clone.

>NA|TRBV30|TRBJ1-1|TRBD1
TGTGCCTGGAGTGTACTCAGGGGGTCTGAAGCTTTCTTT
CAWSVLRGSEAFF
>once|TRBV7-3|TRBJ2-1|NA
TGTGCCAGCAGCTTGGGCGGGGATGAGCAGTTCTTC
CASSLGGDEQFF
>NA|TRBV9|TRBJ2-1|TRBD2
TGTGCCAGCAGCGTAGAACGGACGGGAGGGAGGGGTGGGCAGTTCTTC
CASSVERTGGRGGQFF
>NA|TRBV7-9|TRBJ2-1|NA
TGTGCCAGCAGCTCGCGGGACTCGGCGCCGTTGAAGTTCTTC
CASSSRDSAPLKFF
>NA|TRBV5-1|TRBJ2-7|TRBD1
TGCGCCAGCAGCCGAGGGACAGCAACCTACGAGCAGTACTTC
CASSRGTATYEQYF
>NA|TRBV30|TRBJ2-1|TRBD2
TGTGCCTGGAGTCAGACGGGAGGCTACAATGAGCAGTTCTTC
CAWSQTGGYNEQFF
>NA|TRBV6-5|TRBJ1-1|TRBD1
TGTGCCAGCAGTCCGGACAGGGGTGGTACTGAAGCTTTCTTT
CASSPDRGGTEAFF
>NA|TRBV18|TRBJ1-2|NA
TGTGCCAGCTCACCGCCTATTCTTAACTATGGCTACACCTTC
CASSPPILNYGYTF
>NA|TRBV5-1|TRBJ2-5|TRBD1
TGCGCCAGCAGCCGAGGCAGGGGGCTTTGGGAGACCCAGTACTTC
CASSRGRGLWETQYF
>NA|TRBV2|TRBJ2-2|NA
TGTGCCAGCAGGGACGGGACACTCCCCGCCGGGGAGCTGTTTTTT
CASRDGTLPAGELFF
>NA|TRBV7-6|TRBJ1-6|NA
TGTGCCAGCAGCCTATCCACCGATACTTCACCCCTCCACTTT
CASSLSTDTSPLHF
>NA|TRBV6-6|TRBJ1-1|NA
TGTGCCAGCAGCAGGGGTGAAGCTGAAGCTTTCTTT
CASSRGEAEAFF
>NA|TRBV2|TRBJ2-1|TRBD2
TGTGCCAGCAGCCCCCCCGGCGGGAGGGATCTGTACAATGAGCAGTTCTTC
CASSPPGGRDLYNEQFF
>NA|TRBV30|TRBJ2-7|NA
TGTGCCTGGAGTGTACGGGGTCCTCCGGGGGAGCAGTACTTC
CAWSVRGPPGEQYF
>few|TRBV5-1|TRBJ2-2|TRBD1
TGCGCCAGCAGGGGGACAGGTCCCAGGCGGACCGGGGAGCTGTTTTTT
CASRGTGPRRTGELFF
>NA|TRBV27|TRBJ1-1|NA
TGTGCCACGGGGTTGACAGGGAACACTGAAGCTTTCTTT
CATGLTGNTEAFF
>NA|TRBV19|TRBJ1-5|TRBD1
TGTGCCAGCAAGGGACAGGGAACTCAGCCCCAGCATTTT
CASKGQGTQPQHF
>NA|TRBV4-3|TRBJ1-2|TRBD1
TGCGCCAGCAGCCAAGATAGGACAGGGCGCGAGCGGGGCTACACCTTC
CASSQDRTGRERGYTF
>NA|TRBV19|TRBJ1-2|TRBD1
TGTGCCAGTAGTATGAACCAGGGGGCTGGCTATGGCTACACCTTC
CASSMNQGAGYGYTF
>NA|TRBV5-1|TRBJ2-3|NA
TGCGCCAGCAGTGTCGGGGTCGGTGCAGATACGCAGTATTTT
CASSVGVGADTQYF
>NA|TRBV19|TRBJ2-7|NA
TGTGCCAGTAGCGCGACTAGAACGGGGGAGCAGTACTTC
CASSATRTGEQYF
>NA|TRBV21-1|TRBJ1-1|NA
TGTGCCAGCAGCAAAGAGGCACCCGCGGGCACTGAAGCTTTCTTT
CASSKEAPAGTEAFF
>NA|TRBV2|TRBJ2-5|TRBD2
TGTGCCAGCAGTGAATATGGGGGAGGGTCGGAGACCCAGTACTTC
CASSEYGGGSETQYF
>NA|TRBV4-1|TRBJ2-7|TRBD1
TGCGCCAGCAGCCAAGACGTGGGACAGGTCCTACGAGAGCAGTACTTC
CASSQDVGQVLREQYF
>NA|TRBV7-3|TRBJ2-1|NA
TGTGCCAGCAGCTTAATTAGTAACGGGGGCTCCTACAATGAGCAGTTCTTC
CASSLISNGGSYNEQFF
>many|TRBV25-1|TRBJ2-2|NA
TGTGCCAGCGGTAACGGAGGGCCACCCGGGGAGCTGTTTTTT
CASGNGGPPGELFF
>NA|TRBV15|TRBJ2-2|TRBD2
TGTGCCACCACGGGGGGACTAGCTAACACCGGGGAGCTGTTTTTT
CATTGGLANTGELFF
>NA|TRBV2|TRBJ2-7|NA
TGTGCCAGCAAACGGACACACTACGAGCAGTACTTC
CASKRTHYEQYF